A selection of T cell receptor beta chains follows, all from one sample in a study of T cell repertoires in cytomegalovirus infection. TCRdb independently ran MiXCR on the reads; one entry per CDR3 protein. The data contain just over 150,000 distinct CDR3 sequences, about a quarter of them singletons. Sequencing was done on a sample of PBMCs. These receptors originate from a human donor in good health (CMV status not recorded). Some clones in this sample may be carry-over from other donors' samples. Both conserved end residues are part of each CDR3. Each record gives: D gene, V gene, clone size, J gene, CDR3 protein, CDR3 DNA. A D gene is named only where the DNA matches it firmly. Only part of the rows carry a size: once, few, many, or a class if the clone is expanded.

>.|TRBV19|few|TRBJ1-1
CASSFVTGHTEAFF
TGTGCCAGTAGTTTCGTCACCGGGCACACTGAAGCTTTCTTT
>TRBD2|TRBV28|.|TRBJ2-7
CASSLALAGGYEQYF
TGTGCCAGCAGTTTGGCCCTAGCGGGGGGATACGAGCAGTACTTC
>.|TRBV7-9|.|TRBJ1-6
CASSLDVLGLLHF
TGTGCCAGCAGCTTAGATGTGTTGGGTCTCCTCCACTTT
>.|TRBV28|few|TRBJ2-1
CASGLFNEQFF
TGTGCCAGCGGACTCTTCAATGAGCAGTTCTTC
>TRBD1|TRBV7-6|.|TRBJ1-4
CASSKQGALANEKLFF
TGTGCCAGCAGCAAACAGGGGGCGCTGGCTAATGAAAAACTGTTTTTT
>.|TRBV27|.|TRBJ1-2
CASSLGAGGYYGYTF
TGTGCCAGCAGTTTAGGGGCGGGGGGCTACTATGGCTACACCTTC
>TRBD2|TRBV7-3|many|TRBJ2-1
CASSKGAAGGSNEQFF
TGTGCCAGCAGCAAGGGGGCAGCGGGGGGCTCCAATGAGCAGTTCTTC
>.|TRBV2|many|TRBJ2-7
CASSEAPGEQYF
TGTGCCAGCAGTGAAGCCCCCGGCGAGCAGTACTTC
>.|TRBV9|.|TRBJ1-4
CASSEGGSDEKLFF
TGTGCCAGCAGCGAGGGGGGGTCTGATGAAAAACTGTTTTTT
>.|TRBV19|many|TRBJ1-5
CASSIVGRSKNQPQHF
TGTGCCAGTAGTATAGTCGGAAGGTCGAAGAATCAGCCCCAGCATTTT
>.|TRBV28|many|TRBJ2-1
CASSSDSRSYNEQFF
TGTGCCAGCAGTTCCGACTCCCGGTCCTACAATGAGCAGTTCTTC
>.|TRBV12-3/TRBV12-4|many|TRBJ1-1
CASSQTATNTEAFF
TGTGCCAGCAGTCAAACAGCCACGAACACTGAAGCTTTCTTT
>TRBD1|TRBV7-2|many|TRBJ1-2
CASSPRVDRVNGYTF
TGTGCCAGCAGCCCTAGAGTAGACAGGGTTAATGGCTACACCTTC
>TRBD2|TRBV7-8|.|TRBJ2-1
CASSKPRLAGYNEQFF
TGTGCCAGCAGCAAACCGAGACTAGCCGGCTACAATGAGCAGTTCTTC
>.|TRBV9|.|TRBJ1-2
CASSPRGGGDYGYTF
TGTGCCAGCAGCCCCCGGGGAGGGGGTGACTATGGCTACACCTTC
>.|TRBV29-1|.|TRBJ2-5
CSVVGGGRGETQYF
TGCAGCGTTGTGGGGGGGGGGCGAGGAGAGACCCAGTACTTC
>.|TRBV29-1|few|TRBJ2-2
CSVVGGRLGGELFF
TGCAGCGTTGTCGGGGGAAGGCTAGGCGGGGAGCTGTTTTTT
>.|TRBV19|.|TRBJ2-7
CASSIDFGEEQYF
TGTGCCAGTAGTATAGATTTCGGGGAAGAGCAGTACTTC
>TRBD1|TRBV28|few|TRBJ1-5
CASKRRNTGTGRNQPQHF
TGTGCCAGCAAAAGAAGAAACACCGGGACAGGGCGCAATCAGCCCCAGCATTTT
>.|TRBV7-8|many|TRBJ1-5
CASSSPGTEFYSNQPQHF
TGTGCCAGCAGCTCCCCCGGGACCGAGTTTTATAGCAATCAGCCCCAGCATTTT